The source of this T cell receptor (beta chain) is a study of cytomegalovirus exposure and HLA in healthy donors. Overall study results and limits: The study flagged around 160 TCR beta chains as cytomegalovirus-associated. Subsequent analysis showed first-cohort TCR clusters tending to co-occur in some 120 validation repertoires.

This CDR3 has 16 residues. Germline-derived CDR1 and CDR2 are SGDLS and YYNGEE. Germline trimming cut 4 bases from V and 4 bases from J; bases unmatched to any gene: 4. On this clone itself: The antigen is undetermined.

Method: immunoSEQ multiplex PCR; TCRdb's copy keeps in-frame clones and lacks some. The sample includes 60,000 to 85,000 clones, 96% of them seen just once. The donors were in the roughly 130-subject validation cohort, distinct from the approximately 610-subject first cohort. The receptor's source is a woman in her late teens or twenties in good health and CMV-seropositive. The chain joins TRBV9 to TRBJ2-1, with 14 bases aligning to TRBD2. The sequenced sample was PBMCs. This CDR3 reads CASSFGLAGGYNEQFF. CDR3 DNA sequence: TGTGCCAGCAGCTTTGGACTAGCGGGAGGTTACAATGAGCAGTTCTTC.